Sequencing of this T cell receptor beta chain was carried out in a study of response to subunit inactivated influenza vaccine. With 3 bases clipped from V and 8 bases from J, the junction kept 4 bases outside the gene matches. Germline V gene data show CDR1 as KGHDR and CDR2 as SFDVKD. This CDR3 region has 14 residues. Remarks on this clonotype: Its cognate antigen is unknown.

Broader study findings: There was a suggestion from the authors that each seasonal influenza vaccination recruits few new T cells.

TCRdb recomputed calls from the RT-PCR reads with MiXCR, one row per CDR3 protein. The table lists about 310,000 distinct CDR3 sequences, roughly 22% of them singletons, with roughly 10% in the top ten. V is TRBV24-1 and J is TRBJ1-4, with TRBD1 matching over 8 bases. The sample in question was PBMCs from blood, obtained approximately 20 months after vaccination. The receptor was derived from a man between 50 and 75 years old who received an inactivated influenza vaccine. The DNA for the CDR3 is TGTGCCACCAGTGATCCGGGACAGGCCGAAAAACTGTTTTTT. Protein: CATSDPGQAEKLFF.